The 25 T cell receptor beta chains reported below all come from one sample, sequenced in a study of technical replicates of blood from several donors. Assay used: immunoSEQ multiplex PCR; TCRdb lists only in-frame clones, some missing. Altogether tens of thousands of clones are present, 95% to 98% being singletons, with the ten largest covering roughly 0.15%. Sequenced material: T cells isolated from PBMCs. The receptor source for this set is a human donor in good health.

CDR3: CASSVQGRGEQYF. The CDR3 nucleotides read TGTGCCAGCAGCGTACAGGGTCGTGGGGAGCAGTACTTC. This chain uses TRBV25-1 with TRBJ2-7; D may be TRBD1 (6 bases). Trimming took off 6 bases at V and 7 bases at J, with 16 bases between the two ends. Germline V gene data show CDR1 as MGHDK and CDR2 as SYGVNS. The CDR3 is 13 residues long.

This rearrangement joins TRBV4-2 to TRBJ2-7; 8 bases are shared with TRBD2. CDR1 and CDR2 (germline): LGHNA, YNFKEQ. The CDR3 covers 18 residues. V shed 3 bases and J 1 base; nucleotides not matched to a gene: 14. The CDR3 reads CASSHSTGAGGVSYEQYF. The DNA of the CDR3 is TGTGCCAGCAGCCATTCTACCGGGGCGGGAGGCGTTTCCTACGAGCAGTACTTC.

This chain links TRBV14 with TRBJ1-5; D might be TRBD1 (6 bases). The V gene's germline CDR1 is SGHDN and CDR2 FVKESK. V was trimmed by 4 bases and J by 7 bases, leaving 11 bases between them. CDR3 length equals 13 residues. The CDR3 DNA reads TGTGCCAGCAGCCCGACAGGAAACCAGCCCCAGCATTTT. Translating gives CASSPTGNQPQHF.

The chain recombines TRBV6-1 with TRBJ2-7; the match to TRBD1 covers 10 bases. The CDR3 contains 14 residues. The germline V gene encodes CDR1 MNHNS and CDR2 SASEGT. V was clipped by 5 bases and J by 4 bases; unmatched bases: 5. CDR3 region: CASSPGQGWYEQYF. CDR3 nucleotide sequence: TGTGCCAGCAGTCCGGGACAGGGGTGGTACGAGCAGTACTTC.

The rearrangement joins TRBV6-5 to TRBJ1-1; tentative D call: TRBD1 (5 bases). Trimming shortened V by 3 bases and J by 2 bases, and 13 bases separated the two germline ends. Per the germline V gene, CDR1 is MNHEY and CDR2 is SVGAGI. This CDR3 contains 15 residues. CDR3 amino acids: CASSYGGEGNTEAFF. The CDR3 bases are TGTGCCAGCAGTTATGGGGGGGAGGGTAACACTGAAGCTTTCTTT.

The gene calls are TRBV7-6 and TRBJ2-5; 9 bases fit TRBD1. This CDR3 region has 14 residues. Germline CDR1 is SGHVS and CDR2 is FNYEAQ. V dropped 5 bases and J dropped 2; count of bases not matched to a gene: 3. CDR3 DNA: TGTGCCAGCAGCCCGGACAGGGGACAAGAGACCCAGTACTTC. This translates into CASSPDRGQETQYF.

The chain's CDR3 is CASSVHPIGVAGSYEQYF. DNA for the CDR3: TGTGCCAGCAGCGTCCATCCCATCGGGGTAGCGGGCTCCTACGAGCAGTACTTC. The chain couples TRBV9 to TRBJ2-7; TRBD2 aligns across 7 bases. CDR1 is SGDLS, CDR2 YYNGEE, per germline. J gave up 0 bases and V 2 bases, and 14 bases lay outside the gene matches. This CDR3 is built from 18 residues.

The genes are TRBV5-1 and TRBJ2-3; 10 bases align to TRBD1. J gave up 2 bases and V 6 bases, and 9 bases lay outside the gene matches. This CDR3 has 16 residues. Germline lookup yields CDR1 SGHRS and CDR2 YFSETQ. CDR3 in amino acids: CASIAGTGALTDTQYF. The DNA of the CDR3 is TGCGCCAGCATTGCAGGGACAGGGGCACTCACAGATACGCAGTATTTT.

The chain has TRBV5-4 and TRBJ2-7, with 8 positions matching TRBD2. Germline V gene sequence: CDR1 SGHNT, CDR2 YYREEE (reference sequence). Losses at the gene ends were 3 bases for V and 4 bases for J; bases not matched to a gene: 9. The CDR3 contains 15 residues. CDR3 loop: CASSYDGLAEYEQYF. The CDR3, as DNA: TGTGCCAGCAGCTATGACGGACTAGCAGAATACGAGCAGTACTTC. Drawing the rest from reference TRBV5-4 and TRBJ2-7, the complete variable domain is ETGVTQSPTHLIKTRGQQVTLRCSSQSGHNTVSWYQQALGQGPQFIFQYYREEENGRGNFPPRFSGLQFPNYSSELNVNALELDDSALYLCASSYDGLAEYEQYFGPGTRLTVT.

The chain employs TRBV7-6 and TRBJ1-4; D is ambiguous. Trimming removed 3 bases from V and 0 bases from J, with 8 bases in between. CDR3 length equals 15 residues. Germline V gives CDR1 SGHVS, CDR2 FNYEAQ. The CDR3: CASSFRGSTNEKLFF. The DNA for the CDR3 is TGTGCCAGCAGCTTCCGCGGATCAACTAATGAAAAACTGTTTTTT.

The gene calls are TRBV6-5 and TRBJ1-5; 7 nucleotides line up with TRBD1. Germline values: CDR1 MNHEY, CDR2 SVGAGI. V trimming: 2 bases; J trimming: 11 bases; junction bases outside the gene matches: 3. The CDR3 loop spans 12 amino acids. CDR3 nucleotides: TGTGCCAGCAGTTACCCACAGGGGACCCAGCATTTT. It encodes CASSYPQGTQHF.

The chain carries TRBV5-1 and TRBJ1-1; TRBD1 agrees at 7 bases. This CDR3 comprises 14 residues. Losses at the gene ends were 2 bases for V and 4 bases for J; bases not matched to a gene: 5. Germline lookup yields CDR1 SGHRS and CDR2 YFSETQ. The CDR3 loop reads CASSLDDRVTEAFF. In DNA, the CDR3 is TGCGCCAGCAGCTTAGACGACAGGGTCACTGAAGCTTTCTTT.

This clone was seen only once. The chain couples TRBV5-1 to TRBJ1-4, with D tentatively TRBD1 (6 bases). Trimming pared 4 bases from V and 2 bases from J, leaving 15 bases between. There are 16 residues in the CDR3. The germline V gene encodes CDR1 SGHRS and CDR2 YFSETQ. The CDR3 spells CASSRSSGVTNEKLFF. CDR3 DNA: TGCGCCAGCAGCAGGTCCTCAGGGGTTACTAATGAAAAACTGTTTTTT.

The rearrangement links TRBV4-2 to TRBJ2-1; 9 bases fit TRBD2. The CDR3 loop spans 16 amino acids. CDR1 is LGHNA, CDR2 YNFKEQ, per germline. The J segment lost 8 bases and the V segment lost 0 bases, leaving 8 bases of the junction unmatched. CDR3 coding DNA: TGTGCCAGCAGCCAAGATTTCCGCGGGAGGGCGCATGAGCAGTTCTTC. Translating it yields CASSQDFRGRAHEQFF.

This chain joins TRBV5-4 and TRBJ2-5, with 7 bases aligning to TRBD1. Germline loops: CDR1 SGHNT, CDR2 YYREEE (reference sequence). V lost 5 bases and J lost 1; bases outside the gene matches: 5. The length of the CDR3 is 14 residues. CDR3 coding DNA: TGTGCCAGCAGGCCTGACAGGGTCCAAGAGACCCAGTACTTC. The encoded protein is CASRPDRVQETQYF.

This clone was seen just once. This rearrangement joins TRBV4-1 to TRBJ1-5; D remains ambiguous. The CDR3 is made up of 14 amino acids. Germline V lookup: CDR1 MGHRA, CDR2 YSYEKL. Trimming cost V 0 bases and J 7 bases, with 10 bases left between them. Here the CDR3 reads CASSQDLTRQPQHF. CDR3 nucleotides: TGCGCCAGCAGCCAAGACCTCACGCGGCAGCCCCAGCATTTT.

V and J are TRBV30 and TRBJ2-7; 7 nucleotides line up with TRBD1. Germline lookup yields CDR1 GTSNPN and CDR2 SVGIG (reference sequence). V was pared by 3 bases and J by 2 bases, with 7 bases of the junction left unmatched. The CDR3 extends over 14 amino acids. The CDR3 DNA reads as TGTGCCTGGAGAAAAATGGGACAGACCTACGAGCAGTACTTC. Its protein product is CAWRKMGQTYEQYF.

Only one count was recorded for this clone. The CDR3 DNA reads TGTGCCAGCAGCTTGACAGTTCACTACGAGCAGTACTTC. Its protein product is CASSLTVHYEQYF. The chain links TRBV11-3 to TRBJ2-7, with D perhaps matching TRBD1 (5 bases). The CDR3 loop spans 13 amino acids. V was pared by 3 bases and J by 3 bases, with 9 bases between. Germline CDR1 SGHNT, CDR2 YENEEA.

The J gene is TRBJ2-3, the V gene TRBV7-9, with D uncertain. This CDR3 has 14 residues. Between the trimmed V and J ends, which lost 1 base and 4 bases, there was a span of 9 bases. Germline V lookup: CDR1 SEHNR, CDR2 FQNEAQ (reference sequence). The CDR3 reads CASSLDLVSDTQYF. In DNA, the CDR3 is TGTGCCAGCAGCTTAGACCTAGTCTCAGATACGCAGTATTTT.

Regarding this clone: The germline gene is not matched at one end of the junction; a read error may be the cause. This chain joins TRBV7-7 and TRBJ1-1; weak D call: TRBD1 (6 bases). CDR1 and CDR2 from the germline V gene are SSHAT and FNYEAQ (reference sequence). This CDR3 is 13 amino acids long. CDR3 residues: CASSLLQGAEAFF. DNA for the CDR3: TGTGCTAGCAGCCTTCTACAGGGTGCTGAAGCTTTCTTT.

The CDR3 bases are TGCGCCAGCAGCCAAGCTAGCGGGAGGGCGGAGACCCAGTACTTC. Its translation: CASSQASGRAETQYF. The chain is built from TRBV4-1 and TRBJ2-5; 12 bases fit TRBD2. The V and J ends lost 1 base and 5 bases, in that order; junction bases with no gene match: 2. From germline, CDR1 is MGHRA and CDR2 YSYEKL. CDR3 size: 15 residues.

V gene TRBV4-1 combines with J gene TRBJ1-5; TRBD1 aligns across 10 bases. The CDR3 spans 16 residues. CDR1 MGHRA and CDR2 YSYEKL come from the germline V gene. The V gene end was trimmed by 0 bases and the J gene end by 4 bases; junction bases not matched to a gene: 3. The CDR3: CASSQETGGRNQPQHF. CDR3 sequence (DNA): TGCGCCAGCAGCCAAGAGACAGGGGGCCGGAATCAGCCCCAGCATTTT.

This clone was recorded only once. DNA for the CDR3: TGTGCCAGCAGTTTACTAGCGGGAAGCTACAATGAGCAGTTCTTC. It translates to CASSLLAGSYNEQFF. The chain joins TRBV27 to TRBJ2-1, with TRBD2 identical over 9 bases. This CDR3 contains 15 residues. V gave up 2 bases and J gave up 3 bases; unmatched junction bases: 2. The germline V gene encodes CDR1 MNHEY and CDR2 SMNVEV (reference sequence).

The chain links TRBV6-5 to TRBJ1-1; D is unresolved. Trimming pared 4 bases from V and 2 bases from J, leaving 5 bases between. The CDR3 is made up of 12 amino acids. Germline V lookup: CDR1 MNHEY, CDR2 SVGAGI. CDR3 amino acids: CASSSGNTEAFF. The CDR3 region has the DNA TGTGCCAGCAGTTCAGGCAACACTGAAGCTTTCTTT.

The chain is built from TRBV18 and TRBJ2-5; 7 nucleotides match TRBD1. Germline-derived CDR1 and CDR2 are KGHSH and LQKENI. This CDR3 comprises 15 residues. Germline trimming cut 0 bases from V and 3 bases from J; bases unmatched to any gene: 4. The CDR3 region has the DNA TGTGCCAGCTCACCACCGGGACAGAGGAAAGAGACCCAGTACTTC. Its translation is CASSPPGQRKETQYF. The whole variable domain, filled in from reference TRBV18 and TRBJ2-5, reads NAGVMQNPRHLVRRRGQEARLRCSPMKGHSHVYWYRQLPEEGLKFMVYLQKENIIDESGMPKERFSAEFPKEGPSILRIQQVVRGDSAAYFCASSPPGQRKETQYFGPGTRLLVL.